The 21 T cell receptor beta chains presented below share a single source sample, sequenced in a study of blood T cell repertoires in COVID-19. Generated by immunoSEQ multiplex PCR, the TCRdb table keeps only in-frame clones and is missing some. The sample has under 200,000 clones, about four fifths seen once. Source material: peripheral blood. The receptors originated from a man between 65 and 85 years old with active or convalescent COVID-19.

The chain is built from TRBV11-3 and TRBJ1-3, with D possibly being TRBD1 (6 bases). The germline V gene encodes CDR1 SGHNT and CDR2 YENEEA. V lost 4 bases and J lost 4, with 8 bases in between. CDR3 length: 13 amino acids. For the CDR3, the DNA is TGTGCCAGCAGCTACGACAGGGGAAACACCATATATTTT. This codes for CASSYDRGNTIYF. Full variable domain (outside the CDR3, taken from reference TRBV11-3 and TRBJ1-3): EAGVVQSPRYKIIEKKQPVAFWCNPISGHNTLYWYLQNLGQGPELLIRYENEEAVDDSQLPKDRFSAERLKGVDSTLKIQPAELGDSAVYLCASSYDRGNTIYFGEGSWLTVV.

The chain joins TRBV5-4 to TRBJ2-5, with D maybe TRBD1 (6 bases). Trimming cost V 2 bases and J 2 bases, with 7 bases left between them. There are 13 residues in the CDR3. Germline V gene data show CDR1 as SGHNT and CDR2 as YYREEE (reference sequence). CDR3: CASSLGGQETQYF. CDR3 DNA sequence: TGTGCCAGCAGCTTAGGGGGTCAAGAGACCCAGTACTTC.

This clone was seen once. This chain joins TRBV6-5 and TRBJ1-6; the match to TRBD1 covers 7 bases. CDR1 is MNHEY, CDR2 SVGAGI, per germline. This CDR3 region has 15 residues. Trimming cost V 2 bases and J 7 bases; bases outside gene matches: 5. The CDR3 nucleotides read TGTGCCAGCAGTTACCTCGGGACAGAGAATTCACCCCTCCACTTT. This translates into CASSYLGTENSPLHF.

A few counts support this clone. The CDR3 loop is CASSLARTSPAYEQYF. The DNA of the CDR3 is TGTGCCAGCAGCTTAGCCAGGACTAGCCCAGCCTACGAGCAGTACTTC. J is TRBJ2-7 and V is TRBV7-9, with 8 bases aligning to TRBD2. CDR1 and CDR2 (germline): SEHNR, FQNEAQ (reference sequence). This CDR3 has 16 amino acids. Germline trimming cut 0 bases from V and 2 bases from J; bases unmatched to any gene: 6.

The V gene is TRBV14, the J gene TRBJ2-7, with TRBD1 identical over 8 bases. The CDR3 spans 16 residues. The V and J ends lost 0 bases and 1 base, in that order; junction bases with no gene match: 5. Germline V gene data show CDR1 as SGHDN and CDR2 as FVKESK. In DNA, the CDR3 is TGTGCCAGCAGCCAAGAAGGACAGGGTTTATCCTACGAGCAGTACTTC. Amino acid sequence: CASSQEGQGLSYEQYF.

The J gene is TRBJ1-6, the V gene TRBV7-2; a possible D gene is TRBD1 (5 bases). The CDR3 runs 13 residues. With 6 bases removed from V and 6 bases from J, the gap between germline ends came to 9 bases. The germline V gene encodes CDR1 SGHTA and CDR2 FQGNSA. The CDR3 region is CASRTAINSPLHF. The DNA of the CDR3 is TGTGCCAGCAGGACAGCTATTAATTCACCCCTCCACTTT.

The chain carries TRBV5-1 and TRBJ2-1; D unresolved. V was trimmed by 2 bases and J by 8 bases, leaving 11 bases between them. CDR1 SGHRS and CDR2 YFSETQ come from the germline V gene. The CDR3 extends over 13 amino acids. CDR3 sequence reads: CASSLTPGYEQFF. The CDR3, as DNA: TGCGCCAGCAGCTTAACACCCGGGTATGAGCAGTTCTTC.

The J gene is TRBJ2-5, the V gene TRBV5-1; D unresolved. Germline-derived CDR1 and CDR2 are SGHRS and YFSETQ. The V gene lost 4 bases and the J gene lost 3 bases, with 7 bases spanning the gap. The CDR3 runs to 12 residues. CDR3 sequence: CASSATEETQYF. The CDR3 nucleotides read TGCGCCAGCAGCGCTACAGAAGAGACCCAGTACTTC.

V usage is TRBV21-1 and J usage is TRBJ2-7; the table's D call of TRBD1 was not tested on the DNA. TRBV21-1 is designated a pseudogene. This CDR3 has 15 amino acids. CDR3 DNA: TGTGCCAGCAGCTTGATCCGGGACAGGGGGTACGAGCAGTACTTC. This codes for CASSLIRDRGYEQYF.

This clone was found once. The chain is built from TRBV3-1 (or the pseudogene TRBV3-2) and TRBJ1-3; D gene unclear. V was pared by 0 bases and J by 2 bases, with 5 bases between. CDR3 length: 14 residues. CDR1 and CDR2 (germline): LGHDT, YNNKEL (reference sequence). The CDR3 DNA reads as TGTGCCAGCAGCCAAGATCCAGCTGGAAACACCATATATTTT. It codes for CASSQDPAGNTIYF.

This chain's CDR3 is CASSQDPPGGARNTGELFF. In DNA, the CDR3 is TGCGCCAGCAGCCAAGACCCCCCCGGGGGGGCCCGGAACACCGGGGAGCTGTTTTTT. This chain connects TRBV4-3 to TRBJ2-2, with 8 bases lining up with TRBD2. Germline V CDR1 and CDR2: LGHNA, YSLEER. V shed 0 bases and J 1 base; nucleotides not matched to a gene: 10. This CDR3 region has 19 residues.

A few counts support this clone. CDR3 region: CASSSTGTLLDTIYF. The CDR3 DNA reads TGTGCCAGCAGTTCCACGGGGACACTTTTGGACACCATATATTTT. The V and J genes are TRBV27 and TRBJ1-3; D may be TRBD1 (6 bases). This CDR3 is built from 15 residues. CDR1 and CDR2 from the germline V gene are MNHEY and SMNVEV (reference sequence). Trimming removed 4 bases at V and 8 bases at J, with 18 bases between.

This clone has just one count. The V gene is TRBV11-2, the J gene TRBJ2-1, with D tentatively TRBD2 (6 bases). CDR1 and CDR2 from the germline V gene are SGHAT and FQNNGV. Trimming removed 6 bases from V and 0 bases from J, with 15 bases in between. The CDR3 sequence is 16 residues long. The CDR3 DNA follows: TGTGCCAGCAGTTCCTTGTACGGGAGCTCCTACAATGAGCAGTTCTTC. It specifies CASSSLYGSSYNEQFF.

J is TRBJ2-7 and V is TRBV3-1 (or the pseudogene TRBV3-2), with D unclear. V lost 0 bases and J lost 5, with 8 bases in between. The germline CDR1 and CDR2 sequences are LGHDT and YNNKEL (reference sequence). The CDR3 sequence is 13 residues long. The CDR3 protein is CASSQEYIDEQYF. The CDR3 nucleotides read TGTGCCAGCAGCCAAGAGTACATCGACGAGCAGTACTTC.

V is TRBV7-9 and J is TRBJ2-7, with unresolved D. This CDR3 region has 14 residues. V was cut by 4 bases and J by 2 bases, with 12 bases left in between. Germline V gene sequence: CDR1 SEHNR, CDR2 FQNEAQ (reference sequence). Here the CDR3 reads CASSSFGSTYEQYF. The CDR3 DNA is TGTGCCAGCAGCTCATTTGGCAGTACCTACGAGCAGTACTTC.

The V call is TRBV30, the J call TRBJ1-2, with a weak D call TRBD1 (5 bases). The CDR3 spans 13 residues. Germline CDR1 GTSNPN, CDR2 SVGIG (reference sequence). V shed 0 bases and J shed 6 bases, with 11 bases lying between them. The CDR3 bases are TGTGCCTGGAGTGTAACGACAGAAGATGGCTACACCTTC. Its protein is CAWSVTTEDGYTF.

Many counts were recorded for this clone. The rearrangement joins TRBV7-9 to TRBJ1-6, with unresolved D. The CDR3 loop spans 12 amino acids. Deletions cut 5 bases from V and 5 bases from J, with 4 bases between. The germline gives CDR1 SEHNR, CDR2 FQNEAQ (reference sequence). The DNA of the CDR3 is TGTGCCAGCAGCCTCGATAATTCACCCCTCCACTTT. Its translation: CASSLDNSPLHF.

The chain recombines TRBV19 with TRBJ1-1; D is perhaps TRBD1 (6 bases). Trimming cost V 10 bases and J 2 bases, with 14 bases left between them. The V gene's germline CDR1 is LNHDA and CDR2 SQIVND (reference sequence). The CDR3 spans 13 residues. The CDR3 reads CATLGGGNTEAFF. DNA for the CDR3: TGTGCCACCCTTGGGGGCGGCAACACTGAAGCTTTCTTT.

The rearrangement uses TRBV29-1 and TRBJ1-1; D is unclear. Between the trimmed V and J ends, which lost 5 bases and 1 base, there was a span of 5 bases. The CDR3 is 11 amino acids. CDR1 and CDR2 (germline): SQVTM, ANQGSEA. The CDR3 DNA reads TGCAGCGTTACAGCGAACACTGAAGCTTTCTTT. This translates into CSVTANTEAFF.

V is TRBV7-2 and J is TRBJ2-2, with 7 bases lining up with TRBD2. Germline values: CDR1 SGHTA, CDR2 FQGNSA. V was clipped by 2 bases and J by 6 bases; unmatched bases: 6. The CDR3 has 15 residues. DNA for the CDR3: TGTGCCAGCAGCTTAAACGGGGGGATGGCCGGGGAGCTGTTTTTT. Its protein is CASSLNGGMAGELFF.

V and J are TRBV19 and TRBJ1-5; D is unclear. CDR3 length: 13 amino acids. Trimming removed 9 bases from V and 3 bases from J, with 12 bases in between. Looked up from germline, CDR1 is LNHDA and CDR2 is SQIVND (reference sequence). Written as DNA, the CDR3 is TGTGCCAGCCAACTGTACGACAATCAGCCCCAGCATTTT. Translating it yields CASQLYDNQPQHF. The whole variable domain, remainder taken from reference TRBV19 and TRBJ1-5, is DGGITQSPKYLFRKEGQNVTLSCEQNLNHDAMYWYRQDPGQGLRLIYYSQIVNDFQKGDIAEGYSVSREKKESFPLTVTSAQKNPTAFYLCASQLYDNQPQHFGDGTRLSIL.